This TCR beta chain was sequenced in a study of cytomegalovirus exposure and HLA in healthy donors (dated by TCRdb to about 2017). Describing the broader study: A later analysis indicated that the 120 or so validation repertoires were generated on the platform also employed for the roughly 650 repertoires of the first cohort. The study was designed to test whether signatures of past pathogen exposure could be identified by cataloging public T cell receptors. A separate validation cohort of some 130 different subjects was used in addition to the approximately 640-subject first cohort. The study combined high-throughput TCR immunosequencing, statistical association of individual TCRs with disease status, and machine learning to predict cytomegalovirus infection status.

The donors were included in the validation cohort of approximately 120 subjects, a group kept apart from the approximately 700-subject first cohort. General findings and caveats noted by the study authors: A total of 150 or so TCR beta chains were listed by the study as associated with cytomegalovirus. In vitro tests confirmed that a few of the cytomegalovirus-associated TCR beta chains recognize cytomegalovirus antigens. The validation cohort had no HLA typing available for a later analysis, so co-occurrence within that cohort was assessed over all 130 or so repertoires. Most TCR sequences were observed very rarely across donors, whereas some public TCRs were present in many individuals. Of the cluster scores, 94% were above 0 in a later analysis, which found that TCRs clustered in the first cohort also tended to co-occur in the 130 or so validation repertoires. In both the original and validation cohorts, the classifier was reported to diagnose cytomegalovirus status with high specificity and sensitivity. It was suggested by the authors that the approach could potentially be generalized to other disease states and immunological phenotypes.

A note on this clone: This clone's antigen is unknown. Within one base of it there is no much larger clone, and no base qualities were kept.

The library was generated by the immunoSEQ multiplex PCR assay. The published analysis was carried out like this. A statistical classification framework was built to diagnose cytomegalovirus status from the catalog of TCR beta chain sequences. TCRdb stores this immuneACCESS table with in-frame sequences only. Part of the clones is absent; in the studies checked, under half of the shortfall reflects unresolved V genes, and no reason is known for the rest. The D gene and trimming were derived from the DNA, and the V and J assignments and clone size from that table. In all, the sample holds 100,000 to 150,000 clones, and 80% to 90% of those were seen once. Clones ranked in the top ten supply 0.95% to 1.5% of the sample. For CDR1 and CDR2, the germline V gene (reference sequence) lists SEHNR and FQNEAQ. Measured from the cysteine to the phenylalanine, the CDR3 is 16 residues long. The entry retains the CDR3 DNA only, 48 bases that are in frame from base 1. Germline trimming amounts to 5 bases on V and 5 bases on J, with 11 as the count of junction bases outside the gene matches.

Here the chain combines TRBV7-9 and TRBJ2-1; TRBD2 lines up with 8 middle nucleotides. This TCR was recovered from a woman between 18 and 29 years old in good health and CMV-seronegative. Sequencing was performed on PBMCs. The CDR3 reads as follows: CASSPTKRGHNNEQFF. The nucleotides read TGTGCCAGCAGCCCGACAAAGCGGGGGCATAACAATGAGCAGTTCTTC.